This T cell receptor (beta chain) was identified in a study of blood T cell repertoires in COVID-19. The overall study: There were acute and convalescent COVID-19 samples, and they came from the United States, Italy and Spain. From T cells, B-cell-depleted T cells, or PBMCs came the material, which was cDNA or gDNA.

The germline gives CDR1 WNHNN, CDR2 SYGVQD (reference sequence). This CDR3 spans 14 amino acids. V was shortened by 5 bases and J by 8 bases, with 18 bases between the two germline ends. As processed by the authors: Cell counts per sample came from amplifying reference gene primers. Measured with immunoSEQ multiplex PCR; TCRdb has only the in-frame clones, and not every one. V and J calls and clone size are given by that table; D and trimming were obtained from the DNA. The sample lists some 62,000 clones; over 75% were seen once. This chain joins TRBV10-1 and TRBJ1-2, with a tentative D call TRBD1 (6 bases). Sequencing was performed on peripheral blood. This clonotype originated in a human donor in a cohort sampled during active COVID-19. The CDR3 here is CASSRKGGRGGYTF. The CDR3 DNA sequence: TGCGCCAGCAGTAGAAAGGGGGGGCGAGGGGGCTACACCTTC.